A single T cell receptor (beta chain) is shown here with its context. The antigen is undetermined. The source of the sample is a study of cytomegalovirus exposure and HLA in healthy donors. The PCR had 60 Vbeta and 13 Jbeta primers. Profiled with immunoSEQ multiplex PCR; TCRdb holds only in-frame clones, not every one. The table has 160,000 or so clones, just over 75% seen once. Germline assignment: CDR1 MNHEY and CDR2 SMNVEV (reference sequence). V was cut by 5 bases and J by 0 bases, with 16 bases left in between. There are 16 residues in the CDR3. Healthy bone marrow donors made up the donors. Findings and caveats of the study: With high specificity and sensitivity, the classifier reportedly diagnosed cytomegalovirus status.

This rearrangement joins TRBV27 to TRBJ1-1; D unclear. The origin of this receptor is a man in his forties in good health and CMV-seronegative. Sequenced input: PBMCs. In DNA, the CDR3 is TGTGCCAGCAGTCGGGGAGTAGGGAACATGAACACTGAAGCTTTCTTT. Translated: CASSRGVGNMNTEAFF.